This T cell receptor (beta chain) was identified during a study of blood T cell repertoires in COVID-19. A few counts support this clone. The germline V gene has CDR1 SGHRS and CDR2 YFSETQ. V gave up 2 bases and J gave up 2 bases, with 10 bases separating them. There are 14 residues in the CDR3. Study processing details: Estimates of nucleated cell counts were drawn from the amplification of reference gene primers. TCRdb's table, derived via immunoSEQ multiplex PCR, lists solely in-frame clones and lacks some. The DNA gave D and trimming, while V, J and clone size come from that table. The data contain roughly 250,000 clones, 85% to 90% of them seen just once; the ten biggest clones take up 0.87%. The participants were between roughly 18 and 89 years old and came from 24 US areas. Clinical history as reported by participants underpinned cohort assignment.

This chain joins TRBV5-1 and TRBJ1-1, with D uncertain. Source material: PBMCs or T cells enriched from blood (not recorded which). This receptor was obtained from a man over 45 who had been exposed to COVID-19. The DNA of the CDR3 is TGCGCCAGCAGCTTAGGACTGGGCAACACTGAAGCTTTCTTT. Translating gives CASSLGLGNTEAFF.